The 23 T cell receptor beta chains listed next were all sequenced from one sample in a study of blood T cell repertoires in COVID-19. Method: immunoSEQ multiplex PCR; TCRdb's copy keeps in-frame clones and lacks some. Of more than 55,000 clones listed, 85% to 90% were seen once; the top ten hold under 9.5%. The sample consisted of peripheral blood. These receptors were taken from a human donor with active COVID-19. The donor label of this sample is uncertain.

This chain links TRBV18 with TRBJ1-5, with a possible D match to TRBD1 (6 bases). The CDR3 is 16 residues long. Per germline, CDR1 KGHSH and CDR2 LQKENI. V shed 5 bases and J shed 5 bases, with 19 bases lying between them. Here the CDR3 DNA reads TGTGCCAGCTCAGCGGACAGAGTCAGGTTCGATCAGCCCCAGCATTTT. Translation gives CASSADRVRFDQPQHF.

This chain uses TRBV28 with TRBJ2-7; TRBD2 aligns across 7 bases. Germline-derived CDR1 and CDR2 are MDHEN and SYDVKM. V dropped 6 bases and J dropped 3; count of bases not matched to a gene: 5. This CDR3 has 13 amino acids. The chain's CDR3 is CASRMSGNYEQYF. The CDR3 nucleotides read TGTGCCAGCAGGATGAGCGGGAACTACGAGCAGTACTTC. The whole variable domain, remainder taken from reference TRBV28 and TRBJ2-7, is DVKVTQSSRYLVKRTGEKVFLECVQDMDHENMFWYRQDPGLGLRLIYFSYDVKMKEKGDIPEGYSVSREKKERFSLILESASTNQTSMYLCASRMSGNYEQYFGPGTRLTVT.

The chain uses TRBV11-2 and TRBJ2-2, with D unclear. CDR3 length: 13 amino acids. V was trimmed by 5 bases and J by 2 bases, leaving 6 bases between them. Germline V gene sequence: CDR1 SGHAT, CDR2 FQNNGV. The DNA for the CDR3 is TGTGCCAGCAGCATTCTTAACACCGGGGAGCTGTTTTTT. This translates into CASSILNTGELFF.

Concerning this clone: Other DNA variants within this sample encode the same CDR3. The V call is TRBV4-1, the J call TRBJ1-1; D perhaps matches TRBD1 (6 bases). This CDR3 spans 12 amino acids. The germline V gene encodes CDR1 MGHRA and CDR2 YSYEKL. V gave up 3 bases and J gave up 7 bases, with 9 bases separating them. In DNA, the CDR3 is TGCGCCAGCAGCCAGGGGGCCGGTGAAGCTTTCTTT. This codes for CASSQGAGEAFF.

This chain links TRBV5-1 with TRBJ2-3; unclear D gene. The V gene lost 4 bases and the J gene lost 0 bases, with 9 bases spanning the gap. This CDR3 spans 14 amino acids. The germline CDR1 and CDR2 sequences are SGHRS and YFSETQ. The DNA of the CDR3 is TGCGCCAGCAGCCAACAGTCTAGCACAGATACGCAGTATTTT. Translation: CASSQQSSTDTQYF.

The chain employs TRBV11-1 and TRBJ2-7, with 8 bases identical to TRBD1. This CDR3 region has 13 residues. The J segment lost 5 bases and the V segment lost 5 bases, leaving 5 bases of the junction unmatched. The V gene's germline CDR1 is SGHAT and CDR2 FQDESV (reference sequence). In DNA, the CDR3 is TGTGCCAGCAGCCAGGGGGCTAAGGACGAGCAGTACTTC. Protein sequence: CASSQGAKDEQYF.

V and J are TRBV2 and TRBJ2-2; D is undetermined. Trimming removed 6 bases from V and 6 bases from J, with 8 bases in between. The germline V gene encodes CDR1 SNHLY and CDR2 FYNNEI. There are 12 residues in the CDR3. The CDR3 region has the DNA TGTGCCAGCAGCCACAGTCCCGGGGAGCTGTTTTTT. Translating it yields CASSHSPGELFF.

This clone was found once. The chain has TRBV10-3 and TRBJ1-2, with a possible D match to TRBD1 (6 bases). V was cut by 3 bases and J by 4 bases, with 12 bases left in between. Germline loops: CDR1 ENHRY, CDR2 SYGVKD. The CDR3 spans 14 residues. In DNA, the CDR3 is TGTGCCATCAGTGACGAGACAGGCTCCTATGGCTACACCTTC. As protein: CAISDETGSYGYTF.

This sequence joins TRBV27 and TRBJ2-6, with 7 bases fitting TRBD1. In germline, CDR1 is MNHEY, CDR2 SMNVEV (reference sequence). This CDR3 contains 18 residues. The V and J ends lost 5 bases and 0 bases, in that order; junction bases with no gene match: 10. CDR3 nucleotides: TGTGCCAGCAGTGCGACCGGGACAGAGAGCTCTGGGGCCAACGTCCTGACTTTC. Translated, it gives CASSATGTESSGANVLTF.

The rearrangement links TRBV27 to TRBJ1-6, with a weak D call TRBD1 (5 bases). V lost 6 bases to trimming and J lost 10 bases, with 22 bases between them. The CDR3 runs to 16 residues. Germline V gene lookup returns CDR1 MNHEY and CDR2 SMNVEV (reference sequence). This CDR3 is CASSLYRGRVGSPLHF. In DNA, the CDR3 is TGTGCCAGCAGCCTATATCGGGGGAGGGTTGGATCACCCCTCCACTTT.

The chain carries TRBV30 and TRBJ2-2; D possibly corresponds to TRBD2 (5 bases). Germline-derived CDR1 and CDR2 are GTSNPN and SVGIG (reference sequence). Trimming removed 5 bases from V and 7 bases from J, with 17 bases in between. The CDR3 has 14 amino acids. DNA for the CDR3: TGTGCCTGGGCCGGACTCCTGTCTGGCGGGGAGCTGTTTTTT. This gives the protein CAWAGLLSGGELFF. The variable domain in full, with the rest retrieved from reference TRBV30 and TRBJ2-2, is SQTIHQWPATLVQPVGSPLSLECTVEGTSNPNLYWYRQAAGRGLQLLFYSVGIGQISSEVPQNLSASRPQDRQFILSSKKLLLSDSGFYLCAWAGLLSGGELFFGEGSRLTVL.

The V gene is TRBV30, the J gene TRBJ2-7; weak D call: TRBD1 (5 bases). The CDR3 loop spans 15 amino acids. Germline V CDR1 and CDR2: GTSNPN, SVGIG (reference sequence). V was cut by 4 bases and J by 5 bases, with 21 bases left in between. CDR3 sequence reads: CAWIPPDTGRHEQYF. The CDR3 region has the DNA TGTGCCTGGATCCCCCCGGACACGGGTCGCCACGAGCAGTACTTC.

The CDR3 coding sequence is TGCGCCAGCAGTGAGTCGCAGGGGTTAGATACGCAGTATTTT. Translation gives CASSESQGLDTQYF. The rearrangement uses TRBV10-1 and TRBJ2-3; the D gene is possibly TRBD1 (6 bases). The CDR3 sequence is 14 residues long. V lost 0 bases and J lost 5, with 9 bases in between. The V gene's germline CDR1 is WNHNN and CDR2 SYGVQD (reference sequence).

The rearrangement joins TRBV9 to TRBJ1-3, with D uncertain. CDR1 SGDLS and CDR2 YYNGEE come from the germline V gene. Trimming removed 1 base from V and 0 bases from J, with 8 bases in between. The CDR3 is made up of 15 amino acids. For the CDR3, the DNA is TGTGCCAGCAGCGTAAGCGGTTTCTCTGGAAACACCATATATTTT. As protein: CASSVSGFSGNTIYF.

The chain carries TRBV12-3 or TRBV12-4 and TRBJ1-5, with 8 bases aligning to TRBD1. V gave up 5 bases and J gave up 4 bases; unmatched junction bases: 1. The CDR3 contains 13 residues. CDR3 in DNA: TGTGCCAGCAGTCGACAGGGGAATCAGCCCCAGCATTTT. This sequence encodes CASSRQGNQPQHF.

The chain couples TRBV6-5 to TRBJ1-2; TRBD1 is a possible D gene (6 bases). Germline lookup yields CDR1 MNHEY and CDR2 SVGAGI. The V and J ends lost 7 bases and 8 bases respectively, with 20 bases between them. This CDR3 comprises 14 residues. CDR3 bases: TGTGCCAGCACCCAGGGACGGACAGAAGGAGGCTACACCTTC. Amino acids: CASTQGRTEGGYTF.

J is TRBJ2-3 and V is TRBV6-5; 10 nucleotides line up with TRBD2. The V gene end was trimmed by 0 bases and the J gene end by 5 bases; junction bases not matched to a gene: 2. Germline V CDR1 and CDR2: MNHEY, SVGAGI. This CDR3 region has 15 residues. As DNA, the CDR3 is TGTGCCAGCAGTTACTCTAGCGGGGGGCGAGATACGCAGTATTTT. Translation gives CASSYSSGGRDTQYF.

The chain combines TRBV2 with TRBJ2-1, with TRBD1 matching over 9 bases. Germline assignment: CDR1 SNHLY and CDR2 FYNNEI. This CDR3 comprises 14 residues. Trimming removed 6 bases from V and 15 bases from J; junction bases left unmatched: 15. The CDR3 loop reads CASSWGQTGGDRFF. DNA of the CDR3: TGTGCCAGCAGCTGGGGTCAAACAGGGGGCGACCGGTTCTTC.

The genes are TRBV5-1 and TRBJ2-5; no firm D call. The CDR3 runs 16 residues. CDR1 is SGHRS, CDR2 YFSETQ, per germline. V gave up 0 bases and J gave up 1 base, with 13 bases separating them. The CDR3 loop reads CASSLADMASQETQYF. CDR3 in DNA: TGCGCCAGCAGCTTGGCCGATATGGCAAGCCAAGAGACCCAGTACTTC.

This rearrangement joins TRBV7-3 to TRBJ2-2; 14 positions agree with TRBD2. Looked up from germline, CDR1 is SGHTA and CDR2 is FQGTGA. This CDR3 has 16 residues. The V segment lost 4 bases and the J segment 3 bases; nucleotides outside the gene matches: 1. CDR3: CASSSGLAGDTGELFF. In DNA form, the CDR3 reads TGTGCCAGCAGCTCGGGACTAGCGGGAGACACCGGGGAGCTGTTTTTT.

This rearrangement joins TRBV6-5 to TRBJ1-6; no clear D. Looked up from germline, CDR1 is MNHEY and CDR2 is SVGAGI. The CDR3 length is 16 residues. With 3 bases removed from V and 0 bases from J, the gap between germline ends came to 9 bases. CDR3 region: CASSYSGRSYNSPLHF. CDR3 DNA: TGTGCCAGCAGTTATAGCGGGCGCTCCTATAATTCACCCCTCCACTTT.

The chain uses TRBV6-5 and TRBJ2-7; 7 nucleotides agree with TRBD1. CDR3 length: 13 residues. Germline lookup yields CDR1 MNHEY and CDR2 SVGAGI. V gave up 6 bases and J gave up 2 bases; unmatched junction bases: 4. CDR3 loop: CASSRDSPYEQYF. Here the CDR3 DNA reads TGTGCCAGCAGCCGGGACAGCCCCTACGAGCAGTACTTC.

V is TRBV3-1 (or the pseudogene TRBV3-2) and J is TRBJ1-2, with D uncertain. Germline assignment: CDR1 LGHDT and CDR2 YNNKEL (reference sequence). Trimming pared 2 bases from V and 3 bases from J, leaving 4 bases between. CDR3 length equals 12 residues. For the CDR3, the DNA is TGTGCCAGCAGCCAACAATACTATGGCTACACCTTC. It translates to CASSQQYYGYTF.